This T cell receptor (beta chain) emerged from a study of T cell repertoires in cytomegalovirus infection. V lost 3 bases, J lost 12 bases, and 18 bases lay in between. The CDR3 covers 14 residues. Per the germline V gene, CDR1 is SGHVS and CDR2 is FQNEAQ. Using its own MiXCR run on the reads, TCRdb lists one record per CDR3 protein. The data hold 400,000 to 550,000 distinct CDR3 sequences, with approximately 11% observed a single time. Regarding the study as a whole: Based on cumulative public TCR beta family frequency, carriers of CMV plus the relevant HLA were identified.

Many counts were recorded for this clonotype. The target antigen is unknown. Input material: PBMCs. The source of this sequence is a human donor in good health (CMV status not recorded). Some clones in this sample may be carry-over from other donors' samples. The chain employs TRBV7-8 and TRBJ1-5, with D unresolved. CDR3 sequence: CASSFQPGLRGQHF. The DNA of the CDR3 is TGTGCCAGCAGCTTTCAACCGGGTTTGCGAGGCCAGCATTTT.